The rows below give T cell receptor beta chains drawn from one sample of a study of blood T cell repertoires in COVID-19. Here immunoSEQ multiplex PCR was the method, and the copy in TCRdb shows in-frame clones only, minus some. The sample lists around 260,000 clones, over 80% occurring once. The sequenced material came from peripheral blood. All receptors come from a man in his 60s who had recovered from COVID-19. Each CDR3 is given with its conserved first and last residue. The D gene is left open where the match is weak. Some rows have no size entry. The others give once, few or many, or a class for an expanded clone.

abundance	len	v_gene	d_gene	j_gene	CDR3nt	CDR3aa
-	14	TRBV13	-	TRBJ2-3	TGTGCCAGCAGCCATCGGGGGGCGACAGATACGCAGTATTTT	CASSHRGATDTQYF
once	15	TRBV15	-	TRBJ1-4	TGTGCCACCACCCCCGGAGGGAGGTCTAATGAAAAACTGTTTTTT	CATTPGGRSNEKLFF
-	14	TRBV6-5	TRBD1	TRBJ2-5	TGTGCCAGCAGTCGTTTACAGGGGAAAGAGACCCAGTACTTC	CASSRLQGKETQYF
once	16	TRBV5-1	TRBD1	TRBJ1-2	TGCGCCAGCAGCTTGGACGATCGACAGGGGAGATTTGGCTACACCTTC	CASSLDDRQGRFGYTF
-	15	TRBV18	TRBD2	TRBJ2-7	TGTGCCAGCTCACCGACTAGCGGGAGTTTCTACGAGCAGTACTTC	CASSPTSGSFYEQYF
once	15	TRBV28	TRBD1	TRBJ1-6	TGTGCCAGCAAACGAGGGACAGGCCTAAATTCACCCCTCCACTTT	CASKRGTGLNSPLHF
-	12	TRBV30	-	TRBJ1-1	TGTGCCTGGCATAAAGACAGCACTGAAGCTTTCTTT	CAWHKDSTEAFF
few	14	TRBV27	-	TRBJ1-5	TGTGCCAGCAGTTCGTCCAGGGGTGGCCAGCCCCAGCATTTT	CASSSSRGGQPQHF
-	13	TRBV5-4	-	TRBJ1-5	TGTGCCAGCAGCTTACAGGGTGATCAGCCCCAGCATTTT	CASSLQGDQPQHF
-	17	TRBV3-1/TRBV3-2	TRBD1	TRBJ1-2	TGTGCCAGCAGCCCTGCTCGGGGACAGGGGAGTACCTATGGCTACACCTTC	CASSPARGQGSTYGYTF
-	14	TRBV7-7	TRBD1	TRBJ2-5	TGTGCCAGCAGCTCGACAGGGGCTGGGGAGACCCAGTACTTC	CASSSTGAGETQYF
-	15	TRBV18	TRBD2	TRBJ2-2	TGTGCCAGCTCACCTCCGGCGGGAGGATCCGGGGAGCTGTTTTTT	CASSPPAGGSGELFF
-	16	TRBV5-8	TRBD1	TRBJ2-2	TGTGCCAGCCGAAGAGGGACAGGGACGAACACCGGGGAGCTGTTTTTT	CASRRGTGTNTGELFF
-	17	TRBV28	TRBD1	TRBJ2-3	TGTGCCAGCAGTAATCGACAGGGGCATCCTAGCACAGATACGCAGTATTTT	CASSNRQGHPSTDTQYF
-	15	TRBV19	TRBD1	TRBJ2-1	TGTGCCAGTAGTATAGCCGGGGACAGGGGAGATGAGCAGTTCTTC	CASSIAGDRGDEQFF
-	15	TRBV19	-	TRBJ1-2	TGTGCCAGTATCGCGGACAGCGTTTCAAACTATGGCTACACCTTC	CASIADSVSNYGYTF
-	13	TRBV5-1	-	TRBJ2-7	TGCGCCAGCAGAACGGCGGCCTCCTACGAGCAGTACTTC	CASRTAASYEQYF
-	16	TRBV5-1	-	TRBJ2-7	TGCGCCAGCAGTGCCGGAATGGGGCCCACAACCTACGAGCAGTACTTC	CASSAGMGPTTYEQYF